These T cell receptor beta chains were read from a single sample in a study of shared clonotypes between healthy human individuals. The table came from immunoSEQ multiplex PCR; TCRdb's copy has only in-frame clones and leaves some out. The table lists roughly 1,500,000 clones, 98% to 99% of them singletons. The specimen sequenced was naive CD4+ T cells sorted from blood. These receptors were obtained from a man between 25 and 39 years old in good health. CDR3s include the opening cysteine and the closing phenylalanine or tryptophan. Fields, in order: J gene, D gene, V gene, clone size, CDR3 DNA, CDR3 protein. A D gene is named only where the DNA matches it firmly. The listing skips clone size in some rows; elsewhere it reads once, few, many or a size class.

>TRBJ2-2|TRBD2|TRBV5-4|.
TGTGCCAGCAGCGGGCCGGGACTAGCGGGACGAAACACCGGGGAGCTGTTTTTT
CASSGPGLAGRNTGELFF
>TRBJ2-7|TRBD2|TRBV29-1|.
TGCAGCGTTTCCTCCGGGAGGACGATTTACGAGCAGTACTTC
CSVSSGRTIYEQYF
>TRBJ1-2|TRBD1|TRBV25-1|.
TGTGCCAGCAGTGCATGGAAGGACAGGCCGGATGGCTACACCTTC
CASSAWKDRPDGYTF
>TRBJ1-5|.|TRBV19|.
TGTGCCAGTAGTACCAACAGGGATCAGCCCCAGCATTTT
CASSTNRDQPQHF
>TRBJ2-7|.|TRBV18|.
TGTGCCAGCTCACCGGCGGGAACCTACGAGCAGTACTTC
CASSPAGTYEQYF
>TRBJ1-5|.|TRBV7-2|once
TGTGCCAGCAGCTTACAGGTCGATCAGCCCCAGCATTTT
CASSLQVDQPQHF
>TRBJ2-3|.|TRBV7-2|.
TGTGCCAGCAGCCGGGTGGCGGGCACAGATACGCAGTATTTT
CASSRVAGTDTQYF
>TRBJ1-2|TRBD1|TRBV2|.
TGTGCCAGCACTCCTGGACAGGGACTCTACACCTTC
CASTPGQGLYTF
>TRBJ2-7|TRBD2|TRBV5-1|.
TGCGCCAGCAGCCCCCCGGGAGGGGACGAGCAGTACTTC
CASSPPGGDEQYF
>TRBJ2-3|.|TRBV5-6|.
TGTGCCAGCAGCTGGCGACAGAATACGCAGTATTTT
CASSWRQNTQYF
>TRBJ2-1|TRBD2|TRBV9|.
TGTGCCAGCAGCGTCGCAGCGTTTGGTCGGGGGGGTTACAATGAGCAGTTCTTC
CASSVAAFGRGGYNEQFF
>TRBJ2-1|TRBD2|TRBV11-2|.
TGTGCCAGCAGCGAGCGGGCTAGCGGGACGAGCTCCTACAATGAGCAGTTCTTC
CASSERASGTSSYNEQFF
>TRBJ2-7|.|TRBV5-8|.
TGTGCCAGCAGCTTGGGGTCAGGACGGGGCGACGAGCAGTACTTC
CASSLGSGRGDEQYF
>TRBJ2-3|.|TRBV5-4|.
TGTGCCAGCAGCCGCTACTTCGCAGATACGCAGTATTTT
CASSRYFADTQYF
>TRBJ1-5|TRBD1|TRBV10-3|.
TGTGCCATCAGTGGGATACAGGGGTCTAATCAGCCCCAGCATTTT
CAISGIQGSNQPQHF
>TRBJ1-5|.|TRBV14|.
TGTGCCAGCAGCCAAAGTATACGGCCGGCGATAGATCAGCCCCAGCATTTT
CASSQSIRPAIDQPQHF
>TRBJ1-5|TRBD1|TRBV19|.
TGTGCCAGTAGAGGGAGTGGACAGGGGACAGCTTTAAATCAGCCCCAGCATTTT
CASRGSGQGTALNQPQHF
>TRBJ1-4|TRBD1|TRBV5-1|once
TGCGCCAGCAGCTTGATGAGGGGGCGAACTAATGAAAAACTGTTTTTT
CASSLMRGRTNEKLFF
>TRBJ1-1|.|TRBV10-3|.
TGTGCCATCAGTGAGGTAGCGCTGGGAACTGAAGCTTTCTTT
CAISEVALGTEAFF
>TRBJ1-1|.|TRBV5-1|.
TGCGCCAGCAGCCAAACAATCTCGGAAGCTTTCTTT
CASSQTISEAFF
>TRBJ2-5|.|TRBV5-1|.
TGCGCCAGCAGCTTCGGGGCGGTACAAGAGACCCAGTACTTC
CASSFGAVQETQYF
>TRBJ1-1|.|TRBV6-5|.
TGTGCCAGCAGACAGTCTGGGAGCACTGAAGCTTTCTTT
CASRQSGSTEAFF
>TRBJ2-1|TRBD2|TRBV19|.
TGTGCCAGTAGTATTATGAGGGGACTAGCGGCCTACAATGAGCAGTTCTTC
CASSIMRGLAAYNEQFF
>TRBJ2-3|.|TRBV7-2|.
TGTGCCAGCAGCTTACAAACGGGCATCACAGATACGCAGTATTTT
CASSLQTGITDTQYF
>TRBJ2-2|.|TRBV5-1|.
TGCGCCAGCAGCCCGGACTACCTCGCCGGGGAGCTGTTTTTT
CASSPDYLAGELFF
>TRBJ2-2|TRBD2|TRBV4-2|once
TGTGCCAGCAGCCAAGAAGAAAGCGGGAGGGCGAACACCGGGGAGCTGTTTTTT
CASSQEESGRANTGELFF
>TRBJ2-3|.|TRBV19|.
TGTCCCAGTAGTCGTCATAGCGGCGGCACAGATACGCAGTATTTT
CPSSRHSGGTDTQYF